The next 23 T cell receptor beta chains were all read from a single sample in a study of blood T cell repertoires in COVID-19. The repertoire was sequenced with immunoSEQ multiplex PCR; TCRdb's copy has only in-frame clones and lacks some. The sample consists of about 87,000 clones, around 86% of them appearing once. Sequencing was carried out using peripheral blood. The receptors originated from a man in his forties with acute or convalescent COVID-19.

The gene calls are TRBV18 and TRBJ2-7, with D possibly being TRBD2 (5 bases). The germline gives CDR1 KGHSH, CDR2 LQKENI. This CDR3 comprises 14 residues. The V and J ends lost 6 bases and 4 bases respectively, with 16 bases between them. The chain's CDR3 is CASSPSRGGYEQYF. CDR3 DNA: TGTGCCAGCTCTCCGAGTAGAGGAGGTTACGAGCAGTACTTC.

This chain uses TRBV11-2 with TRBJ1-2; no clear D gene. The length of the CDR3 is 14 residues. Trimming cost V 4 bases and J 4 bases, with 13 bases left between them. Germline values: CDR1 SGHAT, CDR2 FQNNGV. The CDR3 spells CASSSGSEAYGYTF. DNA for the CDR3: TGTGCCAGCAGCTCGGGGTCCGAGGCCTATGGCTACACCTTC.

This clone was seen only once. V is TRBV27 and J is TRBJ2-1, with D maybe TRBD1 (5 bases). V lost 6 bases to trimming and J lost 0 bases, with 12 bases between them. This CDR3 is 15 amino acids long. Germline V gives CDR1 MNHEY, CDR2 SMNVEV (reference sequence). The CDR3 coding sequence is TGTGCCAGCAGGGGAACAGGTAGCTCCTACAATGAGCAGTTCTTC. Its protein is CASRGTGSSYNEQFF.

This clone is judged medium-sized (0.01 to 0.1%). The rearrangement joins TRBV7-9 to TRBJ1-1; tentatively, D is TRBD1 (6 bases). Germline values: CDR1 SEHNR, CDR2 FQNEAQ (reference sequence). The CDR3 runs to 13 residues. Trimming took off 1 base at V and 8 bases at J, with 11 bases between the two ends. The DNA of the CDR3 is TGTGCCAGCAGCTTAGGGGGAGACAGGGAAGCTTTCTTT. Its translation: CASSLGGDREAFF.

Written as DNA, the CDR3 is TGTGCCAGCAGCCCTACGACTGGCGGGAGGGCGCGAGAGCAGTTCTTC. Translated, it gives CASSPTTGGRAREQFF. The rearrangement links TRBV7-9 to TRBJ2-1, with TRBD2 matching over 9 bases. Germline V gene sequence: CDR1 SEHNR, CDR2 FQNEAQ (reference sequence). V lost 5 bases and J lost 10; bases outside the gene matches: 15. The CDR3 runs 16 residues.

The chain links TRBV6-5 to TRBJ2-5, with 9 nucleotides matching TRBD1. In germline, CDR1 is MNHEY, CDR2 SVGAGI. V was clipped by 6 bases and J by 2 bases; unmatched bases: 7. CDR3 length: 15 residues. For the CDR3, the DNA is TGTGCCAGCAGGAGGTACAGGGGGCAACAAGAGACCCAGTACTTC. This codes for CASRRYRGQQETQYF.

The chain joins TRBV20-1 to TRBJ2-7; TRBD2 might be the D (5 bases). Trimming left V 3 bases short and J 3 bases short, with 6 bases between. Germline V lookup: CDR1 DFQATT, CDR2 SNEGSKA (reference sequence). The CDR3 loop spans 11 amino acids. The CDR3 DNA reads TGCAGTGCTAGCGGGGTCTACGAGCAGTACTTC. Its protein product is CSASGVYEQYF.

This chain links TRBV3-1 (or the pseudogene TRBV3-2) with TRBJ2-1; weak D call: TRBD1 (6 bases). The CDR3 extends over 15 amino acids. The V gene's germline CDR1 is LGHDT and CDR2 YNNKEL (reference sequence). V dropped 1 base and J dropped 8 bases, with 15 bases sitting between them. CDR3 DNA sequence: TGTGCCAGCAGCCAAGGTATCTGGGACAACCATGAGCAGTTCTTC. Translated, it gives CASSQGIWDNHEQFF.

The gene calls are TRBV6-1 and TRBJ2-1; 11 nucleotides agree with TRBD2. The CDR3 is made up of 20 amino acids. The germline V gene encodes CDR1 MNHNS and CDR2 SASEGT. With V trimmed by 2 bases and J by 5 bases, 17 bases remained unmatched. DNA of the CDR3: TGTGCCAGCAGTGAACAACCCTTATTCGGGCTAGCGGGGGGCCACAATGAGCAGTTCTTC. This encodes CASSEQPLFGLAGGHNEQFF.

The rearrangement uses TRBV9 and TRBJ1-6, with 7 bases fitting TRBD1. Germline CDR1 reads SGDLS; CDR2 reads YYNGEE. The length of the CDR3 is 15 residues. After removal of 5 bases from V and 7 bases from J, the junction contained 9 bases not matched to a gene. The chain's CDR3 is CASSETGTENSPLHF. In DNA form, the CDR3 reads TGTGCCAGCAGTGAAACCGGGACAGAGAATTCACCCCTCCACTTT.

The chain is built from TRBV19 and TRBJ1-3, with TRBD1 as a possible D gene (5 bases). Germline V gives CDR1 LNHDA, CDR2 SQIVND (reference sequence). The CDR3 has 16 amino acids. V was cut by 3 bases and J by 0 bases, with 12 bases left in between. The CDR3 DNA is TGTGCCAGTAGTATTTGGGGCCGAAGCTCTGGAAACACCATATATTTT. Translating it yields CASSIWGRSSGNTIYF.

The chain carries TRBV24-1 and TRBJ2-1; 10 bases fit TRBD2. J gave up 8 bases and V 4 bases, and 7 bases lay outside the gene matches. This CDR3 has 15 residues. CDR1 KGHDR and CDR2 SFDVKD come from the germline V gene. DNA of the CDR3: TGTGCCACCAGTGACACTAGCGGGAAAATGGATGAGCAGTTCTTC. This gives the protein CATSDTSGKMDEQFF.

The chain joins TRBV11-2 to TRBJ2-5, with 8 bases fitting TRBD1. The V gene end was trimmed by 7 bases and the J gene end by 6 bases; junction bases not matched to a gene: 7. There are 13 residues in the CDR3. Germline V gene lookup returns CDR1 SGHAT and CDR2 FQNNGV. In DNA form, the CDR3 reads TGTGCCAGCACCCGGACAGGGTGGAAGACCCAGTACTTC. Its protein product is CASTRTGWKTQYF.

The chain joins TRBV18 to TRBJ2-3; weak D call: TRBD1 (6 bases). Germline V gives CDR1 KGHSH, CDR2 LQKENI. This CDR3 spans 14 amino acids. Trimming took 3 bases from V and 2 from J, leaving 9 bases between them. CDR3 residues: CASSPTGPTDTQYF. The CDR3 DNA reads TGTGCCAGCTCACCCACAGGGCCCACAGATACGCAGTATTTT.

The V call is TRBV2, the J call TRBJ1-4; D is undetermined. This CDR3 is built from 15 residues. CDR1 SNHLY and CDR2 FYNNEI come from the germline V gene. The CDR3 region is CATSPDRGINEKLFF. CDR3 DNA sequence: TGTGCTACCAGTCCGGATCGGGGTATAAATGAAAAACTGTTTTTT.

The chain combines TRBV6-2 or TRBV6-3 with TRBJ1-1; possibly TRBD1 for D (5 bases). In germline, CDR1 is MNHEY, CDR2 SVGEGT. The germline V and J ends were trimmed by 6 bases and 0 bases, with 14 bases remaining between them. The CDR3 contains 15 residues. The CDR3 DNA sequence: TGTGCCAGCAGCCTTATGACAGACTTGAACACTGAAGCTTTCTTT. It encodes CASSLMTDLNTEAFF.

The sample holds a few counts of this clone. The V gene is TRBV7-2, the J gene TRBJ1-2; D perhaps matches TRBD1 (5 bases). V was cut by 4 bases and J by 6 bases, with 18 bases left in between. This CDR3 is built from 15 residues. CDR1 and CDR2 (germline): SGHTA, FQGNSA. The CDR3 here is CASSSDVSGWDGYTF. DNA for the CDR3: TGTGCCAGCAGCTCAGATGTGTCAGGGTGGGATGGCTACACCTTC.

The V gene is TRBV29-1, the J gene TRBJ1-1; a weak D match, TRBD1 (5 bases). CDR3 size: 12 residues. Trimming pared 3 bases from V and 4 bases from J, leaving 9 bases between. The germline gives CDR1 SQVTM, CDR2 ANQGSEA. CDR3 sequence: CSVDRVGTEAFF. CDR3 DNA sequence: TGCAGCGTTGACAGGGTCGGCACTGAAGCTTTCTTT.

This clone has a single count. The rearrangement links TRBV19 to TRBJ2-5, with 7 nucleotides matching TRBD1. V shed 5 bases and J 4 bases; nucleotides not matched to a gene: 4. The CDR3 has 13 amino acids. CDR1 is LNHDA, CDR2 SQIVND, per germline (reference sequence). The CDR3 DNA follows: TGTGCCAGTAGTTTAAGGGGGCGAGAGACCCAGTACTTC. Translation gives CASSLRGRETQYF.

The CDR3 loop reads CASSYSTWQQETQYF. DNA of the CDR3: TGTGCCAGCAGTTACTCGACATGGCAGCAAGAGACCCAGTACTTC. The chain carries TRBV6-2 or TRBV6-3 and TRBJ2-5; D unclear. CDR3 length: 15 residues. Trimming pared 0 bases from V and 2 bases from J, leaving 10 bases between. Per germline, CDR1 MNHEY and CDR2 SVGEGT.

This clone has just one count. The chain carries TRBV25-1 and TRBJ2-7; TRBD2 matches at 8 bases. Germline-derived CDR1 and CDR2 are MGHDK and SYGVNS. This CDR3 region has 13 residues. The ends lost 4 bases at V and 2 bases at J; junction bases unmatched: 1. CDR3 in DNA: TGTGCCAGCAGTGGGCGGGGGGCCTACGAGCAGTACTTC. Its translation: CASSGRGAYEQYF.

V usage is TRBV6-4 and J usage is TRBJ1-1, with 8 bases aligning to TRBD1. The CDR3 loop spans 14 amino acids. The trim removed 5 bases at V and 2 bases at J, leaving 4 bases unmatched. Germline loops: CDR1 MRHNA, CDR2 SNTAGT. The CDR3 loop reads CASSFTGGNTEAFF. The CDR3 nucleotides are TGTGCCAGCAGTTTCACAGGGGGTAACACTGAAGCTTTCTTT.

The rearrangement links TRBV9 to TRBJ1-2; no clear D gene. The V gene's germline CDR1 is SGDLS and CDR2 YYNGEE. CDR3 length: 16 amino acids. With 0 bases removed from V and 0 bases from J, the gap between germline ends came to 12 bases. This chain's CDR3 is CASSVAPGVSNYGYTF. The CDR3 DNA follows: TGTGCCAGCAGCGTAGCTCCCGGTGTCTCTAACTATGGCTACACCTTC.